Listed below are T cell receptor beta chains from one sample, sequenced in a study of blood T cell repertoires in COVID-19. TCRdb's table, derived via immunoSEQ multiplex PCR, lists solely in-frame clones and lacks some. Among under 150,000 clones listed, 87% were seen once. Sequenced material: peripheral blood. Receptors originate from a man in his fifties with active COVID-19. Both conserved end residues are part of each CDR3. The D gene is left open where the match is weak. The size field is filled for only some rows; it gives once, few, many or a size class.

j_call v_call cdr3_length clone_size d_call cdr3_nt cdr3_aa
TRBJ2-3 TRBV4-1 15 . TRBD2 TGCGCCAGCAGCCAAAAACACGCGGGGGCAGATACGCAGTATTTT CASSQKHAGADTQYF
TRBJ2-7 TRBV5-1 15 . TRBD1 TGCGCCAGCAGTCAAGGGACAGGGGGTCTCTACGAGCAGTACTTC CASSQGTGGLYEQYF
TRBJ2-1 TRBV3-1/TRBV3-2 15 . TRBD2 TGTGCCAGCAGCCCGCGGACTAGCGGGGACAATGAGCAGTTCTTC CASSPRTSGDNEQFF
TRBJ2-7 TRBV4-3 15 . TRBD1 TGCGCCAGCAGCCAGGGTACAGGGGGCTGGGGGGAGCAGTACTTC CASSQGTGGWGEQYF
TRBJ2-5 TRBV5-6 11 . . TGTGCCAGCAGCTCCCGGGAGACCCAGTACTTC CASSSRETQYF
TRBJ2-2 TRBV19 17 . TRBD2 TGTGCCAGTAAACTAGCGGGGGGGCCGAGTAGCACCGGGGAGCTGTTTTTT CASKLAGGPSSTGELFF
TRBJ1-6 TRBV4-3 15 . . TGCGCCAGCAGCCAAGACAGGGTCTCTAATTCACCCCTCCACTTT CASSQDRVSNSPLHF
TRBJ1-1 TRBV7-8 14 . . TGTGCCAGCAGCTTAGCGATCGGTACCACTGAAGCTTTCTTT CASSLAIGTTEAFF
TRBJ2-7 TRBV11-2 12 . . TGTGCCAGCAGCTCTAGTGACTACGAGCAGTACTTC CASSSSDYEQYF
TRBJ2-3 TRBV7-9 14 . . TGTGCCAGCAGCTTACAGGGGAGCACAGATACGCAGTATTTT CASSLQGSTDTQYF
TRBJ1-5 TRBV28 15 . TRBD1 TGTGCCAGCAGTTTACGGCAGGGGGCGCACCAGCCCCAGCATTTT CASSLRQGAHQPQHF
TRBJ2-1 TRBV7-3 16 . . TGTGCCAGCAGCTTAACGGGGCGGGGGCCAGGCAATGAGCAGTTCTTC CASSLTGRGPGNEQFF
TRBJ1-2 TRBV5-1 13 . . TGCGCCAGCAGCTTGGGACTTTACTATGGCTACACCTTC CASSLGLYYGYTF
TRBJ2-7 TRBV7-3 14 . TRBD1 TGTGCCAGCAGCTTATTGGCAGGGGGTCGCGAGCAGTACTTC CASSLLAGGREQYF
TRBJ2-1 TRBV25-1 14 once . TGTGCCAGCAGTGTCGCGCGGGCCTACAATGAGCAGTTCTTC CASSVARAYNEQFF
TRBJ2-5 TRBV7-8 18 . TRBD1 TGTGCCAGCAGCAACCAGGGGGCCCGCCAGCCGGGGCGAGAGACCCAGTACTTC CASSNQGARQPGRETQYF
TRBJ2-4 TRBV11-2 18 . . TGTGCCAGCAGCCTTAACCAGGTGACAGGATCTACCAAAAACATTCAGTACTTC CASSLNQVTGSTKNIQYF
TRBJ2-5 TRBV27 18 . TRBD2 TGTGCCAGCAGTTTATCGGGACTAGCGGGGCTTAGACAAGAGACCCAGTACTTC CASSLSGLAGLRQETQYF
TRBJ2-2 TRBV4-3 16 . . TGCGCCAGCAGCCAAGGGCTAGCGACGAACACCGGGGAGCTGTTTTTT CASSQGLATNTGELFF
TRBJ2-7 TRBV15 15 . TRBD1 TGTGCCACCAGCAGGGGCGGACAGGTGTCCTACGAGCAGTACTTC CATSRGGQVSYEQYF
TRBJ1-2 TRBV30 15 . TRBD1 TGTGCCTGGAACCACAGGGGGTTGGGGTTCGATGGCTACACCTTC CAWNHRGLGFDGYTF
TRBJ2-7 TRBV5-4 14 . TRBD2 TGTGCCAGCAGCTCGACTAGCGGTCCCTACGAGCAGTACTTC CASSSTSGPYEQYF
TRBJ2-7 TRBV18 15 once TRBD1 TGTGCCAGCTCACGGACAGGGGCACGGGCCTACGAGCAGTACTTC CASSRTGARAYEQYF
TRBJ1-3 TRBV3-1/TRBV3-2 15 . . TGTGCCAGCAGCCACTTTACCGGGACAGGAAACACCATATATTTT CASSHFTGTGNTIYF
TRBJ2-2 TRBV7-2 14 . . TGTGCCAGCAGCATCGACAGGAAGATCGGAGAGCTGTTTTTT CASSIDRKIGELFF
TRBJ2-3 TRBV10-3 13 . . TGTGCCATCGGGGCTAGCGGCACAGATACGCAGTATTTT CAIGASGTDTQYF
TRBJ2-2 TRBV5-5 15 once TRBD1 TGTGCCAGCAGCTTCCGACGACAGGGGTTCAGGGAGCTGTTTTTT CASSFRRQGFRELFF
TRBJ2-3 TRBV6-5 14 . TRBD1 TGTGCCAGCACCTGGGGACAGGGGACAGATACGCAGTATTTT CASTWGQGTDTQYF
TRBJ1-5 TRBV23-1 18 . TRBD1 TGCGCCAGCAGTCAATCTGGCTCGACAGGGGGCTGCAATCAGCCCCAGCATTTT CASSQSGSTGGCNQPQHF
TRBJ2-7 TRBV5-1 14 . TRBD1 TGCGCCAGCAGTTATACAGGGGAAACCTACGAGCAGTACTTC CASSYTGETYEQYF
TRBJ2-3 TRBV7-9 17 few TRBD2 TGTGCCAGCAGCTTATCTCGTCAACTAGCGGGGACAGATACGCAGTATTTT CASSLSRQLAGTDTQYF
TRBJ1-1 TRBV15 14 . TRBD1 TGTGCCACCAGCAGAGATTTGACAGGGTATTCAGCTTTCTTT CATSRDLTGYSAFF
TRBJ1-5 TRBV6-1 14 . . TGTGCCAGCAGTGAAGTGGACTTTAATCAGCCCCAGCATTTT CASSEVDFNQPQHF
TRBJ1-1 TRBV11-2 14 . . TGTGCCAGCAGCCTGTGGCGGGTGAACACTGAAGCTTTCTTT CASSLWRVNTEAFF
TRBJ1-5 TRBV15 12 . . TGTGCCACCAGCAGAGCAAATCAGCCCCAGCATTTT CATSRANQPQHF
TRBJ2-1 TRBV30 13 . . TGTGCCTGGAGTGGGAGCCGCTACAATGAGCAGTTCTTC CAWSGSRYNEQFF